The rows below give T cell receptor beta chains drawn from one sample of a study of blood T cell repertoires in COVID-19. Some clones are missing from TCRdb's copy, which holds only in-frame ones; the method was immunoSEQ multiplex PCR. The sample has 90,000 to 120,000 clones, around 92% seen once. Sequenced material: peripheral blood. The receptors were sampled from a man aged 35 to 55 with active or convalescent COVID-19. Each CDR3 is given with its conserved first and last residue. The order of the fields is V gene, clone size, J gene, D gene, CDR3 protein, CDR3 DNA. A D gene is named only where the DNA matches it firmly. A row's size may be missing; if present it is once, few, many or a size class.

TRBV6-5	once	TRBJ2-1	TRBD2	CASSYGTSGRARGEFF	TGTGCCAGCAGTTACGGGACTAGCGGGAGGGCAAGAGGGGAGTTCTTC
TRBV11-2	-	TRBJ1-1	-	CASSLDRGSTEAFF	TGTGCCAGCAGCTTAGATCGAGGGAGTACTGAAGCTTTCTTT
TRBV10-1	-	TRBJ1-2	-	CASSENRAYGYTF	TGCGCCAGCAGTGAGAACAGGGCCTATGGCTACACCTTC
TRBV15	-	TRBJ1-6	TRBD1	CATSRGQGYNSPLHF	TGTGCCACCAGCAGAGGACAGGGCTATAATTCACCCCTCCACTTT
TRBV28	-	TRBJ1-5	TRBD1	CASSPARDSSNQPQHF	TGTGCCAGCAGTCCCGCCCGGGACAGCTCAAATCAGCCCCAGCATTTT
TRBV14	-	TRBJ2-7	TRBD2	CASSPLREGPYEQYF	TGTGCCAGCAGCCCCCTACGGGAGGGCCCCTACGAGCAGTACTTC
TRBV5-6	-	TRBJ2-5	-	CASSLGHIRETQYF	TGTGCCAGCAGCTTGGGACACATCCGAGAGACCCAGTACTTC
TRBV9	-	TRBJ1-3	TRBD1	CASSFLTGGSGNTIYF	TGTGCCAGCAGCTTCCTTACAGGGGGATCCGGAAACACCATATATTTT
TRBV2	-	TRBJ2-1	TRBD1	CASAEDRGRDEQFF	TGTGCCTCAGCGGAGGACAGGGGGCGCGATGAGCAGTTCTTC
TRBV28	-	TRBJ2-7	TRBD1	CASRGQFSLYEQYF	TGTGCCAGCAGGGGACAGTTTAGCCTCTACGAGCAGTACTTC
TRBV27	-	TRBJ1-1	TRBD1	CASSLTGGWTEAFF	TGTGCCAGCAGTCTTACAGGGGGCTGGACTGAAGCTTTCTTT
TRBV28	-	TRBJ2-7	TRBD2	CASSLLGGSFSYEQYF	TGTGCCAGCAGTTTATTGGGGGGGAGCTTCTCCTACGAGCAGTACTTC
TRBV29-1	-	TRBJ1-1	-	CSVNEYTEAFF	TGCAGCGTTAACGAGTACACTGAAGCTTTCTTT